These 6 T cell receptor beta chains were all obtained from the same sample, sequenced in a study of molecular identifiers for immune sequencing clone quantification. Each CDR3 protein is one row after TCRdb ran MiXCR on the PCR reads. The sample has a few hundred thousand distinct CDR3 sequences; 20% to 25% are singletons. Input material: naive CD8+ T cells from blood, with Jurkat cell RNA spiked in. Subset noted: FACS-sorted CD8+CD4-CCR7+CD45RA+ naive T cells. The receptors here all came from a human donor in good health. Some libraries in this study had Jurkat cell RNA spiked in.

The genes are TRBV10-3 and TRBJ2-7, with D possibly matching TRBD1 (6 bases). Per the germline V gene, CDR1 is ENHRY and CDR2 is SYGVKD. The CDR3 consists of 16 residues. Trimming shortened V by 3 bases and J by 1 base, and 16 bases separated the two germline ends. CDR3 coding DNA: TGTGCCATCAGTGACCCCGGGACACATATATCCTACGAGCAGTACTTC. This gives the protein CAISDPGTHISYEQYF.

The V gene is TRBV28, the J gene TRBJ2-7, with 16 bases aligning to TRBD2. CDR3 size: 17 residues. Trimming at V came to 6 bases and at J to 6 bases, leaving 11 bases not matched to a gene. The germline gives CDR1 MDHEN, CDR2 SYDVKM. CDR3 nucleotide sequence: TGTGCCAGCAGACCGTCGGGACTAGCGGGAGGGCCGCCCGAGCAGTACTTC. Amino acid sequence: CASRPSGLAGGPPEQYF.

This clonotype has only a few counts. V is TRBV10-3 and J is TRBJ1-1; a possible D gene is TRBD1 (6 bases). The CDR3 is 17 residues long. V was cut by 2 bases and J by 5 bases, with 21 bases left in between. Germline CDR1 ENHRY, CDR2 SYGVKD. The chain's CDR3 is CAISEGGGRNDKTEAFF. The CDR3 DNA reads TGTGCCATCAGTGAGGGCGGGGGCAGGAATGATAAGACTGAAGCTTTCTTT.

Only a few counts were recorded for this clonotype. The chain combines TRBV19 with TRBJ1-5; D ambiguous. The V gene's germline CDR1 is LNHDA and CDR2 SQIVND (reference sequence). This CDR3 is built from 15 residues. V lost 7 bases and J 0 bases, leaving 13 bases between the germline ends. The DNA for the CDR3 is TGTGCCAGTAAGGAGAGTTCTTATAGCAATCAGCCCCAGCATTTT. Its protein product is CASKESSYSNQPQHF.

Only one count was recorded for this clonotype. The gene calls are TRBV4-3 and TRBJ2-3, with D possibly being TRBD2 (5 bases). The germline V gene encodes CDR1 LGHNA and CDR2 YSLEER. V was shortened by 1 base and J by 2 bases, with 13 bases between the two germline ends. The CDR3 runs 16 residues. CDR3 region: CASSQGRASPTDTQYF. The CDR3 bases are TGCGCCAGCAGCCAAGGGCGGGCCAGTCCCACAGATACGCAGTATTTT.

In its sample, this clonotype was seen many times. The chain joins TRBV7-9 to TRBJ2-3; 9 nucleotides match TRBD2. CDR3 length: 16 residues. V dropped 5 bases and J dropped 5; count of bases not matched to a gene: 11. Germline CDR1 reads SEHNR; CDR2 reads FQNEAQ (reference sequence). The CDR3 here is CASSPPGLAGKDTQYF. For the CDR3, the DNA is TGTGCCAGCAGCCCCCCGGGGCTAGCGGGGAAAGATACGCAGTATTTT.